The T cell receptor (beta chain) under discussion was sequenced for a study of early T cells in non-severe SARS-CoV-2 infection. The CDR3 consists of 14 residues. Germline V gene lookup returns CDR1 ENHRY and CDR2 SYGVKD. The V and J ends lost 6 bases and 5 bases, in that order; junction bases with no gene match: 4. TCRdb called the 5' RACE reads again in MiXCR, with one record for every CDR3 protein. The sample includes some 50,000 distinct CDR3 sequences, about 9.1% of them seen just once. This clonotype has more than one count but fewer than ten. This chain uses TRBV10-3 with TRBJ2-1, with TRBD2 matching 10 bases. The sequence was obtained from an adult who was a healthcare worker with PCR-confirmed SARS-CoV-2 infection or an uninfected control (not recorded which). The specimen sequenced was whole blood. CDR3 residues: CAIRELAGHNEQFF. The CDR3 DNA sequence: TGTGCCATCAGGGAACTAGCGGGGCACAATGAGCAGTTCTTC.